Sequencing of this TCR beta chain was carried out in a study of human CD8 memory T cell subsets. The authors made TCR beta libraries using UMI-labeled 5' RACE. Using the 5' RACE reads, TCRdb records one entry per CDR3 protein without DNA. Found here are about 17,000 distinct CDR3 sequences; the top ten clones hold about 5%. Per germline, CDR1 MNHEY and CDR2 SMNVEV (reference sequence). The CDR3 has 15 residues. The chain has TRBV27 and TRBJ1-5. This sequence was found in a human donor in good health. The sequencing input was CD8+ T cells from PBMCs. The CDR3 protein is CASRGRSDSNQPQHF.